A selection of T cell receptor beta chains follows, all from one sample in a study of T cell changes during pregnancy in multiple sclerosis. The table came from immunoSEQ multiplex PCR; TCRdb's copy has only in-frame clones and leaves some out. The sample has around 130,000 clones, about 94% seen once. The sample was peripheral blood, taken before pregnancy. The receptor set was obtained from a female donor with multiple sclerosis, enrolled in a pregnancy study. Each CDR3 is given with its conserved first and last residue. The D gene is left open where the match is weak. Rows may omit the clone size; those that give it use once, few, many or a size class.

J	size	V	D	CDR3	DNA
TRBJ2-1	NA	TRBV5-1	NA	CASRGDTLNNEQFF	TGCGCCAGCAGAGGGGACACCTTAAACAATGAGCAGTTCTTC
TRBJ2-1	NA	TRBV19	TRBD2	CASSTLIGTSGKGEQFF	TGTGCCAGTAGTACCCTAATCGGGACTAGCGGGAAGGGTGAGCAGTTCTTC
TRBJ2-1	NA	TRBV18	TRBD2	CASSTSGGHNEQFF	TGTGCCAGCTCAACTAGCGGGGGTCACAATGAGCAGTTCTTC
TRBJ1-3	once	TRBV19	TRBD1	CASSPDRGSAGNTIYF	TGTGCCAGTAGTCCAGACAGGGGATCGGCTGGAAACACCATATATTTT
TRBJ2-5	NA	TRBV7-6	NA	CASSLGPGLSQETQYF	TGTGCCAGCAGCTTGGGACCGGGACTCTCTCAAGAGACCCAGTACTTC
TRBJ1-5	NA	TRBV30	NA	CAWSLQVGQPQHF	TGTGCCTGGAGTTTACAGGTAGGGCAGCCCCAGCATTTT
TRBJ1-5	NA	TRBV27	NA	CASSPPRGPQHF	TGTGCCAGCAGTCCCCCTCGGGGGCCCCAGCATTTT
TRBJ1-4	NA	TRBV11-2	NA	CASSSGLLANEKLFF	TGTGCCAGCAGCTCGGGACTCCTAGCTAATGAAAAACTGTTTTTT
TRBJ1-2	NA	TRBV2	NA	CATGQGAYGYTF	TGTGCTACGGGCCAGGGCGCCTATGGCTACACCTTC
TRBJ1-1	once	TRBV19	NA	CASSVYSGSPYPDTEAFF	TGTGCCAGTAGTGTATACTCAGGATCCCCTTACCCGGACACTGAAGCTTTCTTT
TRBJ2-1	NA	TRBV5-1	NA	CASSLEGYSYNEQFF	TGCGCCAGCAGCTTGGAGGGGTACTCCTACAATGAGCAGTTCTTC
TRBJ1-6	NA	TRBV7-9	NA	CASSYFSGPSYNSPLHF	TGTGCCAGCAGCTACTTCAGCGGACCTTCGTATAATTCGCCCCTCCACTTT
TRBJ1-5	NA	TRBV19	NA	CASSSGQTQPQHF	TGTGCCAGTAGTTCCGGACAGACTCAGCCCCAGCATTTT
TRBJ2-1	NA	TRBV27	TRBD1	CASSKGAYNEQFF	TGTGCCAGCAGTAAGGGGGCTTACAATGAGCAGTTCTTC
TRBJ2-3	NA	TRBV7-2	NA	CASSSRSASTDTQYF	TGTGCCAGCAGCTCTAGGTCAGCCAGCACAGATACGCAGTATTTT
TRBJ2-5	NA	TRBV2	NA	CASNIGLTGGETQYF	TGTGCCAGCAACATCGGATTGACGGGTGGAGAGACCCAGTACTTC